These 7 T cell receptor beta chains were all obtained from the same sample, sequenced in a study of blood T cells in healthy people across ages. Next came a second PCR, run for about 6 to 12 cycles, which used a sample-barcoded 5' primer along with a J-beta primer mix. TCRdb passed the 5' RACE reads through MiXCR, listing each CDR3 protein once. The sample yields more than 650,000 distinct CDR3 sequences, roughly 25% seen once. The data also belong to a second study, concerning T cells of mothers and their children.

Sequenced material: blood. Every receptor here comes from a boy younger than 18 in good health.

The table lists this clonotype with a few counts. The chain couples TRBV5-6 to TRBJ2-2, with no clear D. The CDR3 length is 11 residues. V was clipped by 1 base and J by 7 bases, with 2 bases between them. Germline lookup yields CDR1 SGHDT and CDR2 YYEEEE. The CDR3 DNA reads TGTGCCAGCAGCTTGTACGGGGAGCTGTTTTTT. Translated, it gives CASSLYGELFF.

V is TRBV7-9 and J is TRBJ2-1; D is perhaps TRBD1 (6 bases). Trimming took off 7 bases at V and 0 bases at J, with 13 bases between the two ends. Germline V gene lookup returns CDR1 SEHNR and CDR2 FQNEAQ (reference sequence). CDR3 length: 15 residues. This CDR3 is CASTPGALSYNEQFF. CDR3 sequence (DNA): TGTGCCAGCACCCCAGGGGCCCTCTCCTACAATGAGCAGTTCTTC.

This clonotype showed up just a few times. This rearrangement joins TRBV19 to TRBJ1-5; D unclear. The germline gives CDR1 LNHDA, CDR2 SQIVND (reference sequence). This CDR3 region has 13 residues. Trimming stripped 3 bases from V and 6 bases from J, with 9 bases between. The CDR3 sequence: CASSMEGGQPQHF. The CDR3 DNA reads as TGTGCCAGTAGTATGGAGGGCGGTCAGCCCCAGCATTTT.

On this clonotype itself: One junction end disagrees with the germline gene, perhaps due to a read error. V usage is TRBV5-1 and J usage is TRBJ2-3; no reliable D call. Germline-derived CDR1 and CDR2 are SGHRS and YFSETQ. The CDR3 extends over 16 amino acids. The CDR3 DNA follows: TGCGCCAACAGCTTGGCTCCCTCATCAGACACAGATACGCAGTATTTT. Amino acid sequence: CANSLAPSSDTDTQYF.

The chain uses TRBV7-9 and TRBJ2-1; 7 positions agree with TRBD1. The tail of the sequence fits TRBJ2-7 better, so the J call may be wrong. Looked up from germline, CDR1 is SEHNR and CDR2 is FQNEAQ (reference sequence). This CDR3 is 15 amino acids long. In DNA form, the CDR3 reads TGTGCCAGCAGCCAGCCACGGGACAGTCTCCACGAGCAGTACTTC. This translates into CASSQPRDSLHEQYF.

This clonotype was observed a few times. The rearrangement joins TRBV6-6 to TRBJ2-7; D is unresolved. From germline, CDR1 is MNHNY and CDR2 SVGAGI (reference sequence). The CDR3 sequence is 14 residues long. The V and J ends lost 0 bases and 0 bases respectively, with 6 bases between them. CDR3 sequence: CASSYSFRSYEQYF. The DNA for the CDR3 is TGTGCCAGCAGTTACTCGTTCCGCTCCTACGAGCAGTACTTC.

V is TRBV12-5 and J is TRBJ1-2, with D possibly TRBD1 on 5 matching bases. CDR1 and CDR2 (germline): LGHNT, FRNRAP. CDR3 length: 14 amino acids. With 2 bases removed from V and 2 bases from J, the gap between germline ends came to 9 bases. CDR3 loop: CASGLQGSNYGYTF. The CDR3 coding sequence is TGTGCTAGTGGTTTGCAGGGCTCCAACTATGGCTACACCTTC.